In its sample, the clone carrying this T cell receptor (beta chain) was seen many times. The antigen is undetermined. This entry comes from a study of blood T cells in healthy people across ages. Whole-study results and caveats: A roughly linear fall in TCR beta diversity per million T cells was seen with increasing age.

The use of a sample-barcoded 5' primer and a J-beta primer mix characterized a second PCR of 7 to 11 cycles. From the 5' RACE reads, TCRdb called clonotypes with MiXCR, one entry per CDR3 protein. This sample carries about 600,000 distinct CDR3 sequences, 47% of them seen once, and the ten largest clones take approximately 23%. Donors were systemically healthy Caucasian individuals from Russia aged about 6 to 100 years. Per individual sample, total RNA of at least 5 micrograms was extracted. The sample comprised blood. The sequence derives from an older man in good health.

CDR3 residues: CASRPGASLDGYTF. In DNA form, the CDR3 reads TGTGCCAGCAGGCCCGGGGCGAGTCTTGATGGCTACACCTTC. J is TRBJ1-2 and V is TRBV6-5, with TRBD1 as a possible D gene (5 bases). The CDR3 is 14 residues long. Germline lookup yields CDR1 MNHEY and CDR2 SVGAGI. Trimming shortened V by 6 bases and J by 6 bases, and 17 bases separated the two germline ends.